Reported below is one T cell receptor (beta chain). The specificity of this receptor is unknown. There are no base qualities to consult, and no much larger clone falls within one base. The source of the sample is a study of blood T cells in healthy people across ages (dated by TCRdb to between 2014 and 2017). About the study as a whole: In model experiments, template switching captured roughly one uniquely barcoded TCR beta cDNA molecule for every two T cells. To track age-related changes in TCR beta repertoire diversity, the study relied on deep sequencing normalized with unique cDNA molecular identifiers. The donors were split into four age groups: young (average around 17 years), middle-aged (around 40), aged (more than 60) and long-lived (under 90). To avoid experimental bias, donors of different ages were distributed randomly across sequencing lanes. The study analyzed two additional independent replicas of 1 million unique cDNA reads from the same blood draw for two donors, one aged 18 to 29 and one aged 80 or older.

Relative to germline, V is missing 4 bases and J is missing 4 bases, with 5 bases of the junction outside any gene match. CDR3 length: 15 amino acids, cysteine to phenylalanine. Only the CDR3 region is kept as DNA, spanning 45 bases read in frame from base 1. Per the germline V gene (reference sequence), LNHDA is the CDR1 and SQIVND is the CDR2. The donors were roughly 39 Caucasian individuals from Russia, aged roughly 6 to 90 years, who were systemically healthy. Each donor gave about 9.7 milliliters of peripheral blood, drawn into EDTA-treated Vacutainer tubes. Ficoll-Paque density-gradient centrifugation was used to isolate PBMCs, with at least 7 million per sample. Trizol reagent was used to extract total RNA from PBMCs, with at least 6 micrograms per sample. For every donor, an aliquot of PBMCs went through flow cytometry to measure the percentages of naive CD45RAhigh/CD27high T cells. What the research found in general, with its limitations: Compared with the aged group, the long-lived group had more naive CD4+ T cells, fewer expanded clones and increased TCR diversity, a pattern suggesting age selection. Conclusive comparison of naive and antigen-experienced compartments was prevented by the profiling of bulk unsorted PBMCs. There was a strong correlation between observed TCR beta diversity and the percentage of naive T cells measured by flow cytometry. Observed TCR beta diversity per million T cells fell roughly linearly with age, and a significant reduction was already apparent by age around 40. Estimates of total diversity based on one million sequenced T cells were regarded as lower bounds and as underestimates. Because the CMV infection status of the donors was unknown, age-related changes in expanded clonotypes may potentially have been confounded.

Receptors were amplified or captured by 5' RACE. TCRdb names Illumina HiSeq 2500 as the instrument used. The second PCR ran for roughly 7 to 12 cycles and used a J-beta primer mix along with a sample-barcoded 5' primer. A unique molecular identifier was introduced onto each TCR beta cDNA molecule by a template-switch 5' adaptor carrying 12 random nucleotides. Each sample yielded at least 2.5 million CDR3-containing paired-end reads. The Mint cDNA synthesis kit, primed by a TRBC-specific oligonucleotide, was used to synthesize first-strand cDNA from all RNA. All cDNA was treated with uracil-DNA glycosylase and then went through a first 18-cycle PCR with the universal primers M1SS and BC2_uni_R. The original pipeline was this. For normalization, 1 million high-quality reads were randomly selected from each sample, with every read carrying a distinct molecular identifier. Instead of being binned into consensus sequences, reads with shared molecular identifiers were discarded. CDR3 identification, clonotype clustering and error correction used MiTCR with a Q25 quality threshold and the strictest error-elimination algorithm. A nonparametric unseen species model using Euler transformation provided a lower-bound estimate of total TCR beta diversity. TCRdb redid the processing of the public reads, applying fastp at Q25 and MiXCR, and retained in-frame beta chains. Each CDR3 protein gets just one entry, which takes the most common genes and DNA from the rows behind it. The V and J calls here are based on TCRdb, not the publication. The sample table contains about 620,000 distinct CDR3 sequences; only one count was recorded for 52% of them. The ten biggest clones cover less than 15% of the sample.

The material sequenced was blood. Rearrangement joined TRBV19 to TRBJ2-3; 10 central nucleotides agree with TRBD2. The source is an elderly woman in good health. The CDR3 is CASSTASGGPDTQYF. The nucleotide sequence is TGTGCCAGTAGTACGGCTAGCGGGGGTCCAGATACGCAGTATTTT.